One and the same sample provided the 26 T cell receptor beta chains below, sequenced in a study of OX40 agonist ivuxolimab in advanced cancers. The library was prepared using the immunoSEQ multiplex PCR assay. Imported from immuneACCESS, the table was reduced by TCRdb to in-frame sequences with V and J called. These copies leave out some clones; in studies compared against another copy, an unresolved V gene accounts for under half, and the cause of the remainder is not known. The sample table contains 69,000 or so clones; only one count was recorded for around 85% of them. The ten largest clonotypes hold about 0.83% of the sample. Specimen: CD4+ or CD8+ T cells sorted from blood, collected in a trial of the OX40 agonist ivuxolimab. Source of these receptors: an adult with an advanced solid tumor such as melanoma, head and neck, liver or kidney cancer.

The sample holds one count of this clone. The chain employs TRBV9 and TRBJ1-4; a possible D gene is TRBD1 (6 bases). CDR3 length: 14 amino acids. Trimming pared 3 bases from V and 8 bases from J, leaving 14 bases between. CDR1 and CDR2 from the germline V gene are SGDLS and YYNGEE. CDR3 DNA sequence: TGTGCCAGCAGCGCCGGACAGCCAGGAGAAAAACTGTTTTTT. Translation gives CASSAGQPGEKLFF.

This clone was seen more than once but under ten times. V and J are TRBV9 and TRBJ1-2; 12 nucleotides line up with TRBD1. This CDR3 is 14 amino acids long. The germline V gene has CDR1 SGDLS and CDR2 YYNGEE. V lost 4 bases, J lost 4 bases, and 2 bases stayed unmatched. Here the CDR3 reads CASSKGQGAYGYTF. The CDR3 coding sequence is TGTGCCAGCAGCAAGGGACAGGGGGCCTATGGCTACACCTTC.

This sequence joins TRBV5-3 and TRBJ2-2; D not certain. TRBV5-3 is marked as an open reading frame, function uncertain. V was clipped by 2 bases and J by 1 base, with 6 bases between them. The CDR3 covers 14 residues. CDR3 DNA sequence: TGTGCCAGAAGCTTCGGCCGGAACACCGGGGAGCTGTTTTTT. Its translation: CARSFGRNTGELFF.

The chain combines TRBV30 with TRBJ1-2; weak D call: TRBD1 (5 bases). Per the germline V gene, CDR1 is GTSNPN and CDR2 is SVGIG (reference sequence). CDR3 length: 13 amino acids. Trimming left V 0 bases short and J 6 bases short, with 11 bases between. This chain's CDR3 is CAWSVYGANGYTF. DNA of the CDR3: TGTGCCTGGAGTGTATATGGGGCGAATGGCTACACCTTC. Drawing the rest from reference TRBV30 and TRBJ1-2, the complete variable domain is SQTIHQWPATLVQPVGSPLSLECTVEGTSNPNLYWYRQAAGRGLQLLFYSVGIGQISSEVPQNLSASRPQDRQFILSSKKLLLSDSGFYLCAWSVYGANGYTFGSGTRLTVV.

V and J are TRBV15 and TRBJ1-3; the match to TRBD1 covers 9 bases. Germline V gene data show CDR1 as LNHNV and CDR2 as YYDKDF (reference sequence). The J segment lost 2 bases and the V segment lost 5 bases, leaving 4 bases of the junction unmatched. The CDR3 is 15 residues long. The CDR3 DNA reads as TGTGCCACCAGCCCGCGGGACAGGGCTGGAAACACCATATATTTT. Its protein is CATSPRDRAGNTIYF.

The CDR3 sequence is CASSHDSPLHF. CDR3 DNA sequence: TGTGCCAGCAGCCACGATTCACCCCTCCACTTT. This chain uses TRBV6-1 with TRBJ1-6; no firm D call. Trimming left V 6 bases short and J 8 bases short, with 5 bases between. Per germline, CDR1 MNHNS and CDR2 SASEGT. CDR3 length equals 11 residues.

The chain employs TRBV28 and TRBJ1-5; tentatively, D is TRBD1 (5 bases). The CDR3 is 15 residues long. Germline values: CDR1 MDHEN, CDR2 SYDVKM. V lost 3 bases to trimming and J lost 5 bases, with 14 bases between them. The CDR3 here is CASSFPGPGDQPQHF. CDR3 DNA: TGTGCCAGCAGTTTTCCCGGCCCGGGGGATCAGCCCCAGCATTTT.

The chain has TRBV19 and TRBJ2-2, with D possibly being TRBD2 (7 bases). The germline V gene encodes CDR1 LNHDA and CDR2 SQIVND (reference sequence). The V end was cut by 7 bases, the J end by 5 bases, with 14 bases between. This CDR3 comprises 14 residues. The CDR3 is CASTKQGGTGELFF. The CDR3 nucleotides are TGTGCCAGTACAAAACAGGGAGGGACCGGGGAGCTGTTTTTT.

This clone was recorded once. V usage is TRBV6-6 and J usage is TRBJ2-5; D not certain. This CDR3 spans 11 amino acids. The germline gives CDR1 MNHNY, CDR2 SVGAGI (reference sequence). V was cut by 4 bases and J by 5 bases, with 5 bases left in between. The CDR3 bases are TGTGCCAGCAGTTCCAGGGAGACCCAGTACTTC. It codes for CASSSRETQYF.

The CDR3 reads CASSQGASYNSPLHF. Here the CDR3 DNA reads TGCGCCAGCAGCCAGGGGGCTTCCTATAATTCACCCCTCCACTTT. The V and J genes are TRBV4-1 and TRBJ1-6, with D tentatively TRBD1 (6 bases). This CDR3 comprises 15 residues. Looked up from germline, CDR1 is MGHRA and CDR2 is YSYEKL. V lost 3 bases to trimming and J lost 1 base, with 7 bases between them.

CDR3: CASRSTGRGREKLFF. CDR3 nucleotide sequence: TGTGCCAGCCGATCGACAGGGAGAGGACGAGAAAAACTGTTTTTT. V gene TRBV6-4 combines with J gene TRBJ1-4; 7 bases are a match to TRBD1. V shed 8 bases, J shed 8 bases, and the junction held 14 bases outside the gene matches. Germline V gene lookup returns CDR1 MRHNA and CDR2 SNTAGT. The length of the CDR3 is 15 residues.

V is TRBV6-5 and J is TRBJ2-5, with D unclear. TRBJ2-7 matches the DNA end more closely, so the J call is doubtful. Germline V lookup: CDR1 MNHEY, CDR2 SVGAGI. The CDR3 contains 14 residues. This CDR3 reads CASSYETFGREQYF. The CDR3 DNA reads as TGTGCCAGCAGTTACGAGACTTTTGGGCGCGAGCAGTACTTC.

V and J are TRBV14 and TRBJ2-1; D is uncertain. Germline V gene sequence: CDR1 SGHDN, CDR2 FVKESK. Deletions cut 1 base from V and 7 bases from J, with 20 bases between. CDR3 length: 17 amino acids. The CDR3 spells CASSQALGSKVLNEQFF. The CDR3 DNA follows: TGTGCCAGCAGCCAAGCTTTGGGCAGCAAGGTCCTTAATGAGCAGTTCTTC.

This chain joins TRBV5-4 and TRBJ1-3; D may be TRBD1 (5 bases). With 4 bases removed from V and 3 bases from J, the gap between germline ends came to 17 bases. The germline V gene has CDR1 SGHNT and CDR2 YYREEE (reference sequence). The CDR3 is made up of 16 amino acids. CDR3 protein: CASSAPKQGLGNTIYF. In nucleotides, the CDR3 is TGTGCCAGCAGCGCTCCGAAGCAGGGACTTGGAAACACCATATATTTT.

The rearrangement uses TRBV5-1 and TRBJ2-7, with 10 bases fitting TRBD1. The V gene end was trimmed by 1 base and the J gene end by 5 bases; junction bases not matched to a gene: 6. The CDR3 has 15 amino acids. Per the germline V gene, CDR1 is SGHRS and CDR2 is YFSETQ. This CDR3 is CASSLRQGASDEQYF. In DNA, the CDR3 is TGCGCCAGCAGCTTGCGACAGGGGGCTAGCGACGAGCAGTACTTC.

CDR3 sequence (DNA): TGTGCCAGCAGATGGGGAGACACTGAAGCTTTCTTT. Residues: CASRWGDTEAFF. The V call is TRBV6-5, the J call TRBJ1-1; no reliable D call. V dropped 6 bases and J dropped 3 bases, with 8 bases sitting between them. Germline V gives CDR1 MNHEY, CDR2 SVGAGI. This CDR3 contains 12 residues.

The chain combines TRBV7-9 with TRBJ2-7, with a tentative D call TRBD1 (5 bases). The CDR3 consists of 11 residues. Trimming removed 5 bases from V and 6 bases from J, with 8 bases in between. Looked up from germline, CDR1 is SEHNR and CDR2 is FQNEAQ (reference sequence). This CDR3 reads CASSVQGEQYF. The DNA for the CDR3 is TGTGCCAGCAGCGTTCAGGGCGAGCAGTACTTC.

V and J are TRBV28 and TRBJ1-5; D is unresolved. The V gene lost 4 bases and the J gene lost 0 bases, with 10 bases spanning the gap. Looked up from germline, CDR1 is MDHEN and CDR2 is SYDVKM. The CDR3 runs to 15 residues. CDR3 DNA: TGTGCCAGCAGTTCGGGCGTCAATAGCAATCAGCCCCAGCATTTT. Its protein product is CASSSGVNSNQPQHF.

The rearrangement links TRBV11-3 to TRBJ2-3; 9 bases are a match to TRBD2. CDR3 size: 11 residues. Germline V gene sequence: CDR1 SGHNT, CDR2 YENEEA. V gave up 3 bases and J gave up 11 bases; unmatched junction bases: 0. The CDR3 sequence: CASSFSGRQYF. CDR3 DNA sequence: TGTGCCAGCAGCTTTAGCGGGAGGCAGTATTTT.

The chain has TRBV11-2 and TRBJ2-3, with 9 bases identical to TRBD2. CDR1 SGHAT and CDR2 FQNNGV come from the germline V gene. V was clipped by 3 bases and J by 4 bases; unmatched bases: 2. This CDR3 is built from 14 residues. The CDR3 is CASSFSGRADTQYF. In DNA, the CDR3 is TGTGCCAGCAGCTTTAGCGGGAGAGCAGATACGCAGTATTTT.

Written as DNA, the CDR3 is TGTGCCAGCAGCAAAGACGGGGACGGGGCCTACGAGCAGTACTTC. Protein sequence: CASSKDGDGAYEQYF. This chain uses TRBV21-1 with TRBJ2-7. TRBV21-1 is a pseudogene segment. The CDR3 has 15 amino acids.

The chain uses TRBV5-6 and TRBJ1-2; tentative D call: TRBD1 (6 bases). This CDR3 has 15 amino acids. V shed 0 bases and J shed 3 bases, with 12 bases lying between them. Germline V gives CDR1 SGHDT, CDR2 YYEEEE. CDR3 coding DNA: TGTGCCAGCAGCTTGGTGGGCAGGGGCGACTATGGCTACACCTTC. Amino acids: CASSLVGRGDYGYTF.

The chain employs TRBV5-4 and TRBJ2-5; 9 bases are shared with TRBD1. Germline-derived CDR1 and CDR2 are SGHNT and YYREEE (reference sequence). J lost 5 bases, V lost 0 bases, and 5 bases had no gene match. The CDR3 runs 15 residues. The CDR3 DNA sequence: TGTGCCAGCAGCTTGGCACAGGGGGCGCGGGAGACCCAGTACTTC. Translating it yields CASSLAQGARETQYF.

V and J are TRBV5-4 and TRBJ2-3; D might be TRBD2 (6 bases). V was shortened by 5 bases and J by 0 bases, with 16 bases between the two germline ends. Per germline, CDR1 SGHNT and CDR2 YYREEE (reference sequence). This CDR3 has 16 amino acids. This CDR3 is CASRLMGGPSTDTQYF. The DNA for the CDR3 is TGTGCCAGCAGACTTATGGGAGGCCCTAGCACAGATACGCAGTATTTT.

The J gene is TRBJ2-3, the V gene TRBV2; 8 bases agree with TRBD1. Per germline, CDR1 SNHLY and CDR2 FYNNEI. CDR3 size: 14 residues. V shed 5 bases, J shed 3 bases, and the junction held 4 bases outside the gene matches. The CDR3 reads CASSRQGRTDTQYF. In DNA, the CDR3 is TGTGCCAGCAGTCGACAGGGGAGAACAGATACGCAGTATTTT.

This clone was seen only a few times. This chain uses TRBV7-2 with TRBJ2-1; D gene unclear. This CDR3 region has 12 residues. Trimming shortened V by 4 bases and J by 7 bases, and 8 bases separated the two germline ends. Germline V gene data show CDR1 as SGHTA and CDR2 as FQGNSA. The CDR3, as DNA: TGTGCCAGCAGCTATCAGAGGAATGAGCAGTTCTTC. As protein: CASSYQRNEQFF. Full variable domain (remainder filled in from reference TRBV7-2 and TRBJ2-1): GAGVSQSPSNKVTEKGKDVELRCDPISGHTALYWYRQSLGQGLEFLIYFQGNSAPDKSGLPSDRFSAERTGGSVSTLTIQRTQQEDSAVYLCASSYQRNEQFFGPGTRLTVL.